This T cell receptor (beta chain) derives from a study of cytomegalovirus exposure and HLA in healthy donors. About this clone itself: As yet, its antigen is unknown.

Findings and caveats of the study: HLA alleles showed associations with 16,951 TCR beta sequences in a later analysis, at a 0.05 false discovery rate. Presence/absence analyses assumed roughly uniform sequencing depth across donors.

The CDR3 extends over 16 amino acids. Germline trimming cut 1 base from V and 9 bases from J; bases unmatched to any gene: 10. The germline gives CDR1 SGHTA, CDR2 FQGNSA. It was with 60 Vbeta and 13 Jbeta primers that the PCR ran. Repertoires were generated with immunoSEQ multiplex PCR, while TCRdb's copy carries only in-frame clones and drops some. The sample lists about 230,000 clones, more than 70% seen once, with 0.4% to 0.6% in the top ten. The TCR comes from a boy younger than 18 in good health and CMV-seronegative. The rearrangement links TRBV7-2 to TRBJ2-7; TRBD2 agrees at 12 bases. Material: PBMCs. The CDR3 sequence is CASSLGLAGAPSGQYF. The CDR3 nucleotides are TGTGCCAGCAGCTTAGGACTAGCGGGGGCCCCTTCGGGGCAGTACTTC.